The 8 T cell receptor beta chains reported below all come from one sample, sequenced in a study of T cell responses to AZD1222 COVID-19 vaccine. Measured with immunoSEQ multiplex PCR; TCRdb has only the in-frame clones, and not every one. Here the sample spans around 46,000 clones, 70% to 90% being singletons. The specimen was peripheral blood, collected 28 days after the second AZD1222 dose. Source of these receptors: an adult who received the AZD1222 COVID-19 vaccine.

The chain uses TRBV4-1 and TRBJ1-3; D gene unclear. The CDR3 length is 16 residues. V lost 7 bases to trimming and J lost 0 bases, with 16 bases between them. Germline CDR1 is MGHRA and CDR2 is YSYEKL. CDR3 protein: CASNTPWVNSGNTIYF. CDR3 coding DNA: TGCGCCAGCAACACCCCCTGGGTAAACTCTGGAAACACCATATATTTT.

CDR3 protein: CASSRGPGVESPLHF. As DNA, the CDR3 is TGTGCCAGCAGCCGTGGTCCAGGGGTTGAGTCACCCCTCCACTTT. The chain uses TRBV3-1 (or the pseudogene TRBV3-2) and TRBJ1-6; tentatively, D is TRBD1 (6 bases). This CDR3 region has 15 residues. Germline values: CDR1 LGHDT, CDR2 YNNKEL (reference sequence). Trimming pared 4 bases from V and 10 bases from J, leaving 17 bases between.

CDR3 amino acids: CAISQNRGHQPQHF. CDR3 nucleotides: TGTGCCATCAGTCAGAACAGGGGGCATCAGCCCCAGCATTTT. The chain links TRBV10-3 to TRBJ1-5; 9 positions match TRBD1. V was pared by 5 bases and J by 5 bases, with 4 bases of the junction left unmatched. CDR3 size: 14 residues. Germline-derived CDR1 and CDR2 are ENHRY and SYGVKD.

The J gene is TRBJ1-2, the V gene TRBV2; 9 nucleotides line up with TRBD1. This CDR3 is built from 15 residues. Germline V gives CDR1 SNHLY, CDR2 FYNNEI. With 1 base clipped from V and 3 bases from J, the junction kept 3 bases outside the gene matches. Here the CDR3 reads CASSEVQGAYYGYTF. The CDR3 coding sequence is TGTGCCAGCAGTGAAGTACAGGGGGCTTACTATGGCTACACCTTC.

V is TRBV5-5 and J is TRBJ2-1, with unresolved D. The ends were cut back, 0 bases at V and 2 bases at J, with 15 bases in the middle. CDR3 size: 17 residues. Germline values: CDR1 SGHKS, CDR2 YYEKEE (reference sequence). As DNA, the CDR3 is TGTGCCAGCAGCTTGGACAAACCTCCTCCGCCCTACAATGAGCAGTTCTTC. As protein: CASSLDKPPPPYNEQFF. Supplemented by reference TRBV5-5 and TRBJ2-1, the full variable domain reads DAGVTQSPTHLIKTRGQQVTLRCSPISGHKSVSWYQQVLGQGPQFIFQYYEKEERGRGNFPDRFSARQFPNYSSELNVNALLLGDSALYLCASSLDKPPPPYNEQFFGPGTRLTVL.

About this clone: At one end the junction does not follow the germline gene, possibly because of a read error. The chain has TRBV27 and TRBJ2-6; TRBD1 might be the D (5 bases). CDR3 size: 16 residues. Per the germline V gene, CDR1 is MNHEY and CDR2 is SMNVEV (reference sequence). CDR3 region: CASSLWGSSGANVLTF. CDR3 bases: TGTGCCAGCAGCTTATGGGGCAGCTCTGGGGCCAACGTCCTGACTTTC.

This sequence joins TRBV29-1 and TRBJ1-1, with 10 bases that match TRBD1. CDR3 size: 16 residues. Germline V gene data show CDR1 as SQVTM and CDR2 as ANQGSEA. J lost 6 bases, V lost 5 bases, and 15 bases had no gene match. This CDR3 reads CSVFGTGVEPMAEAFF. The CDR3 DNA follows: TGCAGCGTTTTTGGGACAGGGGTAGAGCCCATGGCTGAAGCTTTCTTT.

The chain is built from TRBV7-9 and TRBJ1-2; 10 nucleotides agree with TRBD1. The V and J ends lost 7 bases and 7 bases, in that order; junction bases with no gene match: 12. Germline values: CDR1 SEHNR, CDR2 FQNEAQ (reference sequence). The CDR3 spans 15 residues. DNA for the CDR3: TGTGCCAGCACCTTTACCGGGACAGGGGCGGGTGGCTACACCTTC. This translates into CASTFTGTGAGGYTF.